The present TCR beta chain was sequenced within a study of OX40 agonist ivuxolimab in advanced cancers. Study-level background: Patients took ivuxolimab, an agonistic anti-OX40 (CD134) antibody.

Using immunoSEQ multiplex PCR, the repertoire was profiled, and TCRdb retains in-frame clones only, with some absent. The data hold some 100,000 clones, with roughly nine tenths observed a single time. The CDR3 contains 13 residues. Trimming stripped 5 bases from V and 5 bases from J, with 9 bases between. CDR1 is MNHNS and CDR2 is SASEGT in the germline V gene. In regard to this clone: Its antigen is unknown.

Notes on the study in general: Some nonresponders also had low normalized T-cell clonal expansion.

Cycle 7 day 1, cycle 4 day 1, and baseline were the timepoints at which blood was sampled. The rearrangement joins TRBV6-1 to TRBJ2-2, with D hard to call. The source of this sequence is an adult with an advanced solid tumor such as melanoma, head and neck, liver or kidney cancer. The sequenced sample was CD4+ or CD8+ T cells sorted from blood, obtained in a trial of the OX40 agonist ivuxolimab. For the CDR3, the DNA is TGTGCCAGCAGTAGAGAAGGAACCGGGGAGCTGTTTTTT. Translating it yields CASSREGTGELFF.